These 20 T cell receptor beta chains were sequenced from one sample in a study of cytomegalovirus exposure and HLA in healthy donors. The primer mix had 60 Vbeta and 13 Jbeta primers. Here immunoSEQ multiplex PCR was the method, and the copy in TCRdb shows in-frame clones only, minus some. The repertoire includes approximately 190,000 clones, 65% to 90% of them detected once, and 6.3% sits in the top ten. The sequencing input was PBMCs. Receptors originate from a man aged 35-49 years in good health and CMV-seropositive.

CDR3 residues: CASSQGGGGSFGYTF. CDR3 in DNA: TGTGCCAGCAGCCAAGGGGGCGGGGGGTCCTTCGGCTACACCTTC. The chain is built from TRBV4-2 and TRBJ1-2, with a tentative D call TRBD1 (5 bases). The CDR3 runs 15 residues. Looked up from germline, CDR1 is LGHNA and CDR2 is YNFKEQ. With 1 base removed from V and 8 bases from J, the gap between germline ends came to 17 bases.

V gene TRBV9 combines with J gene TRBJ2-3; D might be TRBD2 (5 bases). Germline-derived CDR1 and CDR2 are SGDLS and YYNGEE. With 4 bases removed from V and 4 bases from J, the gap between germline ends came to 19 bases. This CDR3 comprises 16 residues. The CDR3 loop reads CASSSHTRSIADTQYF. The CDR3 nucleotides are TGTGCCAGCAGCTCCCACACTAGAAGCATCGCAGATACGCAGTATTTT.

The chain is built from TRBV29-1 and TRBJ1-4, with D hard to call. CDR3 length: 15 amino acids. Trimming removed 5 bases from V and 6 bases from J, with 19 bases in between. Germline V gene lookup returns CDR1 SQVTM and CDR2 ANQGSEA. The DNA for the CDR3 is TGCAGCGTTACCTTACCACTTAGAGGAGATGAAAAACTGTTTTTT. Encoded protein: CSVTLPLRGDEKLFF.

In the case of this clone: The same CDR3 also results from other DNA sequences found in this sample. The chain recombines TRBV15 with TRBJ1-3; maybe TRBD1 (5 bases). The CDR3 extends over 15 amino acids. Trimming stripped 0 bases from V and 0 bases from J, with 6 bases between. Per the germline V gene, CDR1 is LNHNV and CDR2 is YYDKDF (reference sequence). In DNA form, the CDR3 reads TGTGCCACCAGCAGAGATAGGGGCTCTGGAAACACCATATATTTT. As protein: CATSRDRGSGNTIYF.

The CDR3 nucleotides read TGTGCCAGCAGCCAAGCGCAGGGAACCCAGCATTTT. Translating it yields CASSQAQGTQHF. This rearrangement joins TRBV14 to TRBJ1-5, with D perhaps matching TRBD1 (5 bases). The ends were cut back, 1 base at V and 11 bases at J, with 9 bases in the middle. The CDR3 totals 12 residues. Germline V gene data show CDR1 as SGHDN and CDR2 as FVKESK.

The chain combines TRBV6-1 with TRBJ2-2; 7 bases agree with TRBD1. The germline CDR1 and CDR2 sequences are MNHNS and SASEGT. The CDR3 runs to 13 residues. V lost 7 bases and J lost 6; bases outside the gene matches: 5. The CDR3 DNA sequence: TGTGCCAGCACCTGGGACAGTCCCGGGGAGCTGTTTTTT. Its translation is CASTWDSPGELFF.

The chain carries TRBV19 and TRBJ2-4; 7 bases are shared with TRBD2. There are 10 residues in the CDR3. Germline trimming cut 9 bases from V and 11 bases from J; bases unmatched to any gene: 4. Per the germline V gene, CDR1 is LNHDA and CDR2 is SQIVND (reference sequence). The CDR3 DNA reads TGTGCCAGCGGGGGAGGGCTTCAGTACTTC. It is translated as CASGGGLQYF.

The chain combines TRBV11-2 with TRBJ2-3; TRBD1 is a possible D gene (6 bases). Germline values: CDR1 SGHAT, CDR2 FQNNGV. V was pared by 5 bases and J by 0 bases, with 12 bases between. This CDR3 has 15 amino acids. This CDR3 reads CASSPDRISTDTQYF. In DNA, the CDR3 is TGTGCCAGCAGCCCCGACAGGATTAGCACAGATACGCAGTATTTT. Filled out from reference TRBV11-2 and TRBJ2-3, the complete variable domain reads EAGVAQSPRYKIIEKRQSVAFWCNPISGHATLYWYQQILGQGPKLLIQFQNNGVVDDSQLPKDRFSAERLKGVDSTLKIQPAKLEDSAVYLCASSPDRISTDTQYFGPGTRLTVL.

V and J are TRBV9 and TRBJ2-5, with 11 bases fitting TRBD1. This CDR3 spans 17 amino acids. V shed 4 bases, J shed 5 bases, and the junction held 13 bases outside the gene matches. From germline, CDR1 is SGDLS and CDR2 YYNGEE. Here the CDR3 DNA reads TGTGCCAGCAGCTCAGGTAGTGGACAGGGGGCAGGGGAGACCCAGTACTTC. This encodes CASSSGSGQGAGETQYF.

This chain uses TRBV6-5 with TRBJ1-2; D is ambiguous. Germline values: CDR1 MNHEY, CDR2 SVGAGI. This CDR3 has 15 residues. The V end was cut by 1 base, the J end by 6 bases, with 15 bases between. CDR3 bases: TGTGCCAGCAGTTACTTCCGAGGGTCGGTAGATGGCTACACCTTC. Protein: CASSYFRGSVDGYTF.

This rearrangement joins TRBV28 to TRBJ1-4; TRBD1 agrees at 7 bases. This CDR3 comprises 14 residues. The germline gives CDR1 MDHEN, CDR2 SYDVKM. J gave up 8 bases and V 5 bases, and 8 bases lay outside the gene matches. CDR3 nucleotide sequence: TGTGCCAGCAGTATCGGGACAGTAGGGGAAAAACTGTTTTTT. Protein product: CASSIGTVGEKLFF.

The chain carries TRBV18 and TRBJ1-2; maybe TRBD1 (6 bases). The CDR3 has 14 residues. Germline values: CDR1 KGHSH, CDR2 LQKENI. V lost 1 base and J 6 bases, leaving 12 bases between the germline ends. The CDR3 region is CASSPLGQSDGYTF. DNA of the CDR3: TGTGCCAGCTCACCACTTGGACAGTCCGATGGCTACACCTTC.

The chain combines TRBV7-3 with TRBJ2-5; the match to TRBD1 covers 8 bases. This CDR3 is built from 16 residues. Germline V CDR1 and CDR2: SGHTA, FQGTGA. J lost 5 bases, V lost 2 bases, and 10 bases had no gene match. The CDR3: CASSLLGAGGAETQYF. The CDR3 coding sequence is TGTGCCAGCAGCTTATTGGGGGCAGGGGGCGCGGAGACCCAGTACTTC.

V is TRBV7-3 and J is TRBJ1-2; D is unclear. CDR3 length: 13 residues. Germline CDR1 is SGHTA and CDR2 is FQGTGA. Trimming shortened V by 1 base and J by 8 bases, and 11 bases separated the two germline ends. Here the CDR3 reads CASSLISGGGYTF. CDR3 nucleotide sequence: TGTGCCAGCAGCTTAATATCCGGAGGAGGCTACACCTTC.

This clone was detected only once. The chain employs TRBV28 and TRBJ2-5, with a possible D match to TRBD2 (5 bases). The J call may be faulty, since TRBJ2-7 better matches the DNA end. The CDR3 loop spans 16 amino acids. CDR1 and CDR2 (germline): MDHEN, SYDVKM. The CDR3: CASSRERTSSRYEQYF. In DNA, the CDR3 is TGTGCCAGCAGTAGAGAGCGGACCTCGAGTCGCTACGAGCAGTACTTC.

The V call is TRBV27, the J call TRBJ2-5; a possible D gene is TRBD2 (7 bases). The length of the CDR3 is 15 residues. Trimming shortened V by 3 bases and J by 5 bases, and 16 bases separated the two germline ends. Germline CDR1 reads MNHEY; CDR2 reads SMNVEV (reference sequence). The CDR3 is CASSFKGGARETQYF. In DNA, the CDR3 is TGTGCCAGCAGTTTTAAGGGGGGGGCACGTGAGACCCAGTACTTC.

The V and J genes are TRBV30 and TRBJ2-5; perhaps TRBD2 as D (6 bases). Germline V lookup: CDR1 GTSNPN, CDR2 SVGIG (reference sequence). The CDR3 spans 10 residues. V lost 5 bases to trimming and J lost 11 bases, with 12 bases between them. DNA of the CDR3: TGTGCCTGGGGAGGGGTTGAGCAGTACTTC. Protein product: CAWGGVEQYF.

V is TRBV7-9 and J is TRBJ1-4, with a possible D match to TRBD1 (5 bases). CDR1 is SEHNR and CDR2 is FQNEAQ in the germline V gene (reference sequence). There are 14 residues in the CDR3. Trimming removed 2 bases from V and 4 bases from J, with 8 bases in between. This CDR3 is CASSLFQGNEKLFF. CDR3 nucleotide sequence: TGTGCCAGCAGCTTATTCCAGGGTAATGAAAAACTGTTTTTT.

This sequence joins TRBV13 and TRBJ2-7, with D tentatively TRBD1 (6 bases). Trimming took off 6 bases at V and 6 bases at J, with 12 bases between the two ends. Germline V gives CDR1 PRHDT, CDR2 FYEKMQ (reference sequence). The CDR3 has 12 residues. The CDR3 is CASRQGSLEQYF. DNA of the CDR3: TGTGCCAGCAGGCAGGGGTCTCTCGAGCAGTACTTC.

This clone was seen a handful of times. In DNA, the CDR3 is TGTGCCAGCAGCCCACGGGTCGCGCGAGAGGAGACCCAGTACTTC. This translates into CASSPRVAREETQYF. The rearrangement links TRBV7-9 to TRBJ2-5; D remains unclear. The CDR3 runs to 15 residues. The V gene lost 5 bases and the J gene lost 5 bases, with 18 bases spanning the gap. Germline CDR1 reads SEHNR; CDR2 reads FQNEAQ (reference sequence).